This TCR beta chain was found in a study of human T cells and chemical hapten exposure. Findings of the study overall: Sensitization with DPC brought no change to TCRs above 1 in 1000 in frequency.

From whole blood left unfractionated, total RNA was extracted. MiXCR, applied by TCRdb to the 5' RACE reads, yields one record per CDR3 protein. The sample carries tens of thousands of distinct CDR3 sequences, 6.5% to 8.5% recorded once. The germline V gene encodes CDR1 SGHDN and CDR2 FVKESK. Trimming removed 0 bases from V and 0 bases from J, with 9 bases in between. The CDR3 extends over 16 amino acids. To note about this clonotype: The target antigen is unknown.

The chain couples TRBV14 to TRBJ2-1; possible D gene TRBD1, 6 bases. This TCR came from a male donor in good health. The CDR3 loop is CASSQESGDSYNEQFF. The CDR3 nucleotides read TGTGCCAGCAGCCAAGAATCAGGGGACTCCTACAATGAGCAGTTCTTC.